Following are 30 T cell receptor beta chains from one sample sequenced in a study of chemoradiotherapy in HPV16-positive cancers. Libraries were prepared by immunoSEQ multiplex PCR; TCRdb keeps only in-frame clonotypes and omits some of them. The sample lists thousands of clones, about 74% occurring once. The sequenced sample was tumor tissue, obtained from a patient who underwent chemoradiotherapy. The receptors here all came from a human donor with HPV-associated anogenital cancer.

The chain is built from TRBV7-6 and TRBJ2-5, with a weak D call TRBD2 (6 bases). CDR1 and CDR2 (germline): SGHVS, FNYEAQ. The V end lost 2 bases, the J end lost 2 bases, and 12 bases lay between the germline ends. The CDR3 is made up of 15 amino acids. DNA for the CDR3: TGTGCCAGCAGCTTACTGCGGAGGGCACAAGAGACCCAGTACTTC. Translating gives CASSLLRRAQETQYF.

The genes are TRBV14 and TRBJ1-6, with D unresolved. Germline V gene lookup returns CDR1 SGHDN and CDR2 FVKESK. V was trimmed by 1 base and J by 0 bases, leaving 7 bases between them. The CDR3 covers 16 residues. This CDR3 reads CASSQVVGSYNSPLHF. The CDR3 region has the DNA TGTGCCAGCAGCCAAGTGGTGGGCTCCTATAATTCACCCCTCCACTTT.

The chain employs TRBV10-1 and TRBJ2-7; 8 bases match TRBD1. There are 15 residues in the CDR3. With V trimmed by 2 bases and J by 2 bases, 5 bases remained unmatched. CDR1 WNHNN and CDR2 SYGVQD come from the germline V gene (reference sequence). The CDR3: CASSEPGQAPYEQYF. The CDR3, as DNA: TGCGCCAGCAGTGAGCCGGGACAGGCACCCTACGAGCAGTACTTC.

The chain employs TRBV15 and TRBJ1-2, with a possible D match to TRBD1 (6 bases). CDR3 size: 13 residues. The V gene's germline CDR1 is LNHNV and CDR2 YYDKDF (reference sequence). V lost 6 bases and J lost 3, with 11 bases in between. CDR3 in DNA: TGTGCCACCAGTAGACAGGACTACTATGGCTACACCTTC. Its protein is CATSRQDYYGYTF.

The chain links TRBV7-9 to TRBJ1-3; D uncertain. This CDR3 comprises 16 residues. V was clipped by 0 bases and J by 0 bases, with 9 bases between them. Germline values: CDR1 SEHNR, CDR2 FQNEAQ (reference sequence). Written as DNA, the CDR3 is TGTGCCAGCAGCTTAGCACAGACTAGCTCTGGAAACACCATATATTTT. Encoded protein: CASSLAQTSSGNTIYF.

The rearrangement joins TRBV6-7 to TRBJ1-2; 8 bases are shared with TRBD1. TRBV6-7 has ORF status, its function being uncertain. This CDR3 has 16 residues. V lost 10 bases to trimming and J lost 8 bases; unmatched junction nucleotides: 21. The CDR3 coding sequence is TGTGCCACCTACCTTGGGGACAGGCCACTTCTATACGGCTACACCTTC. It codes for CATYLGDRPLLYGYTF.

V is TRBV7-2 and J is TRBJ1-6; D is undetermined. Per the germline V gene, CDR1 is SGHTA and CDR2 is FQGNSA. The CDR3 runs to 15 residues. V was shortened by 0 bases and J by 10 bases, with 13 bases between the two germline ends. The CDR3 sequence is CASSLALPGGSPLHF. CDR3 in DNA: TGTGCCAGCAGCTTAGCGCTCCCGGGCGGATCACCCCTCCACTTT.

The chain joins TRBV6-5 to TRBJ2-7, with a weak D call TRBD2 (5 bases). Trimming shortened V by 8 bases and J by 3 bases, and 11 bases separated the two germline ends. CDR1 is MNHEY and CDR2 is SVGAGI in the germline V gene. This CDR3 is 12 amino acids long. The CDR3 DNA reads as TGTGCCAGCCGGACTTCAAACTACGAGCAGTACTTC. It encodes CASRTSNYEQYF.

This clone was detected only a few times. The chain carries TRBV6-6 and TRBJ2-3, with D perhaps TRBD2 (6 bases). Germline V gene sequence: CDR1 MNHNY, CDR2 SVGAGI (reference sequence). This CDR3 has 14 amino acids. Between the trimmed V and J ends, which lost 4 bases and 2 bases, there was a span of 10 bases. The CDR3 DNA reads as TGTGCCAGCAGTTTCGGCGGGGTCACAGATACGCAGTATTTT. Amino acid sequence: CASSFGGVTDTQYF.

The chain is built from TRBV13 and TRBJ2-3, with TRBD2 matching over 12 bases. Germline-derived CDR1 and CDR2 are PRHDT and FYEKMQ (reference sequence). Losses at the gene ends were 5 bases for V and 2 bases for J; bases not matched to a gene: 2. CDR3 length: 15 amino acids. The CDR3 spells CASSLAGGYTDTQYF. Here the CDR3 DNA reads TGTGCCAGCAGCCTAGCGGGGGGGTACACAGATACGCAGTATTTT. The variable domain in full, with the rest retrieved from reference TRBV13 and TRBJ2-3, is AAGVIQSPRHLIKEKRETATLKCYPIPRHDTVYWYQQGPGQDPQFLISFYEKMQSDKGSIPDRFSAQQFSDYHSELNMSSLELGDSALYFCASSLAGGYTDTQYFGPGTRLTVL.

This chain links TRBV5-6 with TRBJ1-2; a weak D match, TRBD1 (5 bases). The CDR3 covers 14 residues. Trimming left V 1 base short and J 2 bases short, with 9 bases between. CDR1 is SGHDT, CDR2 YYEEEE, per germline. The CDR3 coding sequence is TGTGCCAGCAGCTTGCAGGGCAGAAACTATGGCTACACCTTC. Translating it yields CASSLQGRNYGYTF.

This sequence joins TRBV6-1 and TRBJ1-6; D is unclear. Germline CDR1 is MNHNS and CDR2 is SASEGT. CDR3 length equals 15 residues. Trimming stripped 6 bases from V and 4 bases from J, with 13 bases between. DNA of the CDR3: TGTGCCAGCAGCGGTCCGGGGAGTTATAATTCACCCCTCCACTTT. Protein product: CASSGPGSYNSPLHF.

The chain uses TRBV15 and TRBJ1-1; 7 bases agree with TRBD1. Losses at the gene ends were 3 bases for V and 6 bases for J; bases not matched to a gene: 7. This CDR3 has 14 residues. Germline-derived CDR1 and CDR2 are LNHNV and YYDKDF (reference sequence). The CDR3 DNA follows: TGTGCCACCAGCAGTCAGTTTGACAGGGCTGAAGCTTTCTTT. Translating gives CATSSQFDRAEAFF.

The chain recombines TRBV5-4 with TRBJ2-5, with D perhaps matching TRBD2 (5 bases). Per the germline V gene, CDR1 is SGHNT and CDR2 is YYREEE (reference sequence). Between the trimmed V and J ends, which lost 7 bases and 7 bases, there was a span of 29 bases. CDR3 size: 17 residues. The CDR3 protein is CASPQEVVSASTLTQYF. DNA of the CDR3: TGTGCCAGCCCCCAGGAGGTGGTTTCGGCTTCGACGTTGACCCAGTACTTC.

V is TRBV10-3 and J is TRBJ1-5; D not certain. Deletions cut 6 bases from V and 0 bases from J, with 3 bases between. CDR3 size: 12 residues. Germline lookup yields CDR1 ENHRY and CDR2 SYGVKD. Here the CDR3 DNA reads TGTGCCATCAGAGATAGCAATCAGCCCCAGCATTTT. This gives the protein CAIRDSNQPQHF.

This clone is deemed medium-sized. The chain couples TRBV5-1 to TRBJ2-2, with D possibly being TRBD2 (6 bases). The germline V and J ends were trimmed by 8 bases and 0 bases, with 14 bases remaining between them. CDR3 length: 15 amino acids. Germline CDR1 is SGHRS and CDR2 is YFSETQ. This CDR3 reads CASRWEVANTGELFF. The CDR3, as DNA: TGCGCCAGTCGATGGGAGGTCGCGAACACCGGGGAGCTGTTTTTT.

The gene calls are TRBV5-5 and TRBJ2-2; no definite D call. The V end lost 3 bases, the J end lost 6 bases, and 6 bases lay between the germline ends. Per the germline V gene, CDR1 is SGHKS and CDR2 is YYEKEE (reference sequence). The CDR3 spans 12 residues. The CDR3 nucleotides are TGTGCCAGCAGCTGGGCGTCCGGGGAGCTGTTTTTT. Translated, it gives CASSWASGELFF.

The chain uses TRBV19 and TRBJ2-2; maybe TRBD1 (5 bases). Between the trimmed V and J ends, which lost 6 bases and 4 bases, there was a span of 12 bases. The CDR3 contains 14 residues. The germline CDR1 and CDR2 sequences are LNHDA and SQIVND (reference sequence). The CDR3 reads CASSQQVSTGELFF. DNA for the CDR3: TGTGCCAGTAGCCAACAGGTTTCCACCGGGGAGCTGTTTTTT.

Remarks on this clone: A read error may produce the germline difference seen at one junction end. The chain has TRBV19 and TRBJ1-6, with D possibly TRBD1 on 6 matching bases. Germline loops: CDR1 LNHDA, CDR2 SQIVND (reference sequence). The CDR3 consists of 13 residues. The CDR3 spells CASSHWRGGVVRF. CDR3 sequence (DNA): TGTGCCAGTAGCCATTGGAGGGGGGGAGTGGTCCGCTTT.

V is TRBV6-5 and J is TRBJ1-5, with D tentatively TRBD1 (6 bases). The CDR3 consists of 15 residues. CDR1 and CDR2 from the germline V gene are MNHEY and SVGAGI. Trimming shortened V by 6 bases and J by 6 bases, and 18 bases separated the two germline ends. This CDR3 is CASSPTLTGLQPQHF. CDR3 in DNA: TGTGCCAGCAGCCCCACACTTACAGGGCTTCAGCCCCAGCATTTT.

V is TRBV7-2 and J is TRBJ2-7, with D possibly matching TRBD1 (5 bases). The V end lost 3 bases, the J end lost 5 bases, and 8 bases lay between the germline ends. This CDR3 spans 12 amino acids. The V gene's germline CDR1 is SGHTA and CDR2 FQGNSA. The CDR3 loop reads CASSFPGNEQYF. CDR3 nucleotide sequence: TGTGCCAGCAGCTTCCCAGGGAACGAGCAGTACTTC.

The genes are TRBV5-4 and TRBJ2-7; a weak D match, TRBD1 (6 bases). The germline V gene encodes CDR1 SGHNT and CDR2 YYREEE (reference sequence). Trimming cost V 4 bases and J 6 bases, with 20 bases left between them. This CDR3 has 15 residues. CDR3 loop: CASSQQGPIIGEQYF. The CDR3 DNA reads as TGTGCCAGCAGCCAACAGGGCCCTATAATCGGCGAGCAGTACTTC.

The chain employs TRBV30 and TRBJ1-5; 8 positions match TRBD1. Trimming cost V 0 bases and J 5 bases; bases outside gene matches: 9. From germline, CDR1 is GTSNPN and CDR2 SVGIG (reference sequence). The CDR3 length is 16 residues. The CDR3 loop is CAWSVGHGTGDQPQHF. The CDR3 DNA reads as TGTGCCTGGAGTGTTGGTCACGGGACAGGTGATCAGCCCCAGCATTTT.

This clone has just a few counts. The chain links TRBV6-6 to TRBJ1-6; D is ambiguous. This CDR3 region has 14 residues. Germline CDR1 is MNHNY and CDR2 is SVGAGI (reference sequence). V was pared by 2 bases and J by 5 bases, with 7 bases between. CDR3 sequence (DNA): TGTGCCAGCAGTTACCGGCAGGATAATTCACCCCTCCACTTT. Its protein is CASSYRQDNSPLHF.

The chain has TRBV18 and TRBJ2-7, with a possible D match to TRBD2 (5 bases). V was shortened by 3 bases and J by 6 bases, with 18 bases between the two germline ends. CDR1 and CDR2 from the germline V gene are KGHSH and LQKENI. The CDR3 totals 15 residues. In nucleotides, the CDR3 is TGTGCCAGCTCACCTTTAGGAGAGGGAATGGGCGAGCAGTACTTC. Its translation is CASSPLGEGMGEQYF.

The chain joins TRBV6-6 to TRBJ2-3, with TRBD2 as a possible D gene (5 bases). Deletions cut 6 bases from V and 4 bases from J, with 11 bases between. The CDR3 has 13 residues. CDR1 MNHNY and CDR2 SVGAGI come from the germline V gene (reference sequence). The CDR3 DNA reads TGTGCCAGCAGGAAAACTAGTCCAGATACGCAGTATTTT. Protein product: CASRKTSPDTQYF.

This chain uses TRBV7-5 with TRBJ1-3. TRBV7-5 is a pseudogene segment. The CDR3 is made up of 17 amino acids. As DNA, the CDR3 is TGTGTCAGAAGCTTAGGGGAGGGGGTTAACCCTGGAAACACCATATATTTT. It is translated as CVRSLGEGVNPGNTIYF.

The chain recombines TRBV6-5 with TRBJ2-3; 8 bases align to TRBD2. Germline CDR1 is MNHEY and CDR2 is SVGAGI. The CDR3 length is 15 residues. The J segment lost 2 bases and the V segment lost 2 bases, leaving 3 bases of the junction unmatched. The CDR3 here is CASSYGRGDTDTQYF. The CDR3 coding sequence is TGTGCCAGCAGTTACGGGCGGGGGGACACAGATACGCAGTATTTT.

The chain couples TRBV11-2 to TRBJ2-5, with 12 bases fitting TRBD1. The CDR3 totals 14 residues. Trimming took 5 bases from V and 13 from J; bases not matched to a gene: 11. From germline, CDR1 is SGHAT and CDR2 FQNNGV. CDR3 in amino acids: CASSQPGQGARLYF. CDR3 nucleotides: TGTGCCAGCAGCCAGCCGGGACAGGGGGCACGATTGTACTTC.

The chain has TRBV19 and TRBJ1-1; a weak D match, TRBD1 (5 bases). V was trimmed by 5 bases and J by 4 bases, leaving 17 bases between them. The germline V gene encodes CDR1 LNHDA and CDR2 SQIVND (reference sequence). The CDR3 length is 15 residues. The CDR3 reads CASSPTGAVGTEAFF. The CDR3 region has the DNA TGTGCCAGTAGTCCGACTGGGGCCGTCGGCACTGAAGCTTTCTTT.